This T cell receptor beta chain is drawn from a study of T cell clusters in autoimmune cytopenias. About the research overall: A median age of around 60 years and mean of 56 years characterized healthy donor controls.

TRB amplification used approximately 250 ng of peripheral blood genomic DNA. Germline CDR1 and CDR2: SGHDT and YYEEEE. CDR3 length: 17 amino acids. Whole-study results and caveats: TRB repertoire shifts in secondary cytopenia and chronic lymphocytic leukemia mostly reflected lymphoma, not autoimmunity.

Details on this clonotype: As yet, its antigen is unknown.

One tube held mixed TRB-A and TRB-B primer pools for touch-down PCR. TCRdb derives one entry per CDR3 protein from the multiplex PCR reads, leaving out DNA. The sample spans several thousand distinct CDR3 sequences; the ten largest clones claim around 5%. The same sample was also studied in work on T cell repertoires in aging, cancer and after chemotherapy. This second report adds: The whole study produced a dataset of some 10 million TCR reads. Loss of evenness, beyond lost richness, contributed to age-related TCR diversity decline in cancer patients.

The sequence came from a human donor in good health. Source material: peripheral blood. V is TRBV5-6 and J is TRBJ2-6; TCRdb designates TRBD1, a call that cannot be tested without DNA. Here the CDR3 reads CASSPVGGGTGANVLTF. The entire variable domain, with the rest obtained from reference TRBV5-6 and TRBJ2-6, is as follows: DAGVTQSPTHLIKTRGQQVTLRCSPKSGHDTVSWYQQALGQGPQFIFQYYEEEERQRGNFPDRFSGHQFPNYSSELNVNALLLGDSALYLCASSPVGGGTGANVLTFGAGSRLTVL.